The TCR beta chain described here comes from a study of post-analysis software for immune sequencing data. Whole-study results and caveats: There were five TRBV segments more frequent in patients than controls, and TRBV5-6, TRBV5-1 and TRBV20-1 were among them.

Unique-molecular-identifier-tagged TCR beta cDNA libraries were used. Once about 0.9 to 11 million T cells were used, a few hundred thousand cDNA molecules resulted. MiXCR, applied by TCRdb to the PCR reads, yields one record per CDR3 protein. The table records about 760,000 distinct CDR3 sequences, roughly 30% of them present only once. The germline V gene has CDR1 SQVTM and CDR2 ANQGSEA. This CDR3 contains 16 residues. V was shortened by 7 bases and J by 9 bases, with 28 bases between the two germline ends. On this clonotype itself: The antigen remains unidentified.

The clonotype comes from a girl between 5 and 17 years old with multiple sclerosis. The chain couples TRBV29-1 to TRBJ2-1; D ambiguous. Sequencing input: blood. The CDR3 spells CSAVPQEFIGKSEQFF. For the CDR3, the DNA is TGCAGCGCTGTACCCCAAGAGTTCATTGGTAAAAGTGAGCAGTTCTTC.